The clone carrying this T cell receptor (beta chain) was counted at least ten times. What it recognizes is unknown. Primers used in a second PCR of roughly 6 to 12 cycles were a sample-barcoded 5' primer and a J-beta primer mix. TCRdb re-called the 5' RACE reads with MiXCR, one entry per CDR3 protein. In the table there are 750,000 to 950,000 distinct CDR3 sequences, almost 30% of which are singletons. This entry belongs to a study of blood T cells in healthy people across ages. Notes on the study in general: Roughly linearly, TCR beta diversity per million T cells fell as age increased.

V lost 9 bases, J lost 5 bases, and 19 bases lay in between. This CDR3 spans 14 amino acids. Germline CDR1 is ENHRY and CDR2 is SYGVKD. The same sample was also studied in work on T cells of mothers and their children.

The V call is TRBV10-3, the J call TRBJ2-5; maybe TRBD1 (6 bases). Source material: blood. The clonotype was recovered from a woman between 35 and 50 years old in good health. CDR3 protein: CAIARDTSEETQYF. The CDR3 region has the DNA TGTGCCATTGCCCGGGACACCTCTGAGGAGACCCAGTACTTC.